These 27 T cell receptor beta chains were all obtained from the same sample, sequenced in a study of cytomegalovirus exposure and HLA in healthy donors. Some clones are missing from TCRdb's copy, which holds only in-frame ones; the method was immunoSEQ multiplex PCR. The data show 110,000 to 150,000 clones, over 90% seen once. Sequenced sample: PBMCs. The source is a young man in good health and CMV-seropositive.

This clone has a single count. The rearrangement links TRBV4-1 to TRBJ1-1, with 10 nucleotides matching TRBD1. The CDR3 runs 16 residues. The germline CDR1 and CDR2 sequences are MGHRA and YSYEKL. V dropped 5 bases and J dropped 3; count of bases not matched to a gene: 9. CDR3 in amino acids: CASSTRPGQGDTEAFF. The CDR3 DNA reads as TGCGCCAGCAGCACACGTCCTGGACAGGGGGACACTGAAGCTTTCTTT.

The chain recombines TRBV7-6 with TRBJ2-7; the match to TRBD1 covers 7 bases. The CDR3 extends over 14 amino acids. From germline, CDR1 is SGHVS and CDR2 FNYEAQ. The J segment lost 6 bases and the V segment lost 5 bases, leaving 10 bases of the junction unmatched. In nucleotides, the CDR3 is TGTGCCAGCAGCCCACAGGGGTCGTTTGGCGAGCAGTACTTC. Translation gives CASSPQGSFGEQYF.

This clone appeared a single time. For the CDR3, the DNA is TGTGCCTGGGCCCCTGGGACAGACAGTTCCTACGAGCAGTACTTC. Its protein is CAWAPGTDSSYEQYF. This chain joins TRBV30 and TRBJ2-7; TRBD1 aligns across 7 bases. Germline V gene data show CDR1 as GTSNPN and CDR2 as SVGIG (reference sequence). The V and J ends lost 5 bases and 1 base, in that order; junction bases with no gene match: 11. The CDR3 is made up of 15 amino acids. Variable domain in full (rest from reference TRBV30 and TRBJ2-7): SQTIHQWPATLVQPVGSPLSLECTVEGTSNPNLYWYRQAAGRGLQLLFYSVGIGQISSEVPQNLSASRPQDRQFILSSKKLLLSDSGFYLCAWAPGTDSSYEQYFGPGTRLTVT.

This clone was detected once. The CDR3 loop reads CASSSSGTGPHEQYF. Written as DNA, the CDR3 is TGTGCCAGCAGTTCTTCCGGGACAGGGCCCCACGAGCAGTACTTC. J is TRBJ2-7 and V is TRBV6-5, with TRBD1 matching 9 bases. This CDR3 has 15 amino acids. Germline V gene data show CDR1 as MNHEY and CDR2 as SVGAGI. The V and J ends lost 4 bases and 5 bases, in that order; junction bases with no gene match: 9.

The chain employs TRBV28 and TRBJ2-3; D perhaps matches TRBD1 (6 bases). Germline CDR1 reads MDHEN; CDR2 reads SYDVKM. The CDR3 loop spans 13 amino acids. V gave up 2 bases and J gave up 4 bases, with 7 bases separating them. CDR3: CASSLTGPDTQYF. In DNA, the CDR3 is TGTGCCAGCAGTTTAACAGGGCCAGATACGCAGTATTTT. The full variable domain, its missing parts supplied by reference TRBV28 and TRBJ2-3, is DVKVTQSSRYLVKRTGEKVFLECVQDMDHENMFWYRQDPGLGLRLIYFSYDVKMKEKGDIPEGYSVSREKKERFSLILESASTNQTSMYLCASSLTGPDTQYFGPGTRLTVL.

This clone occurred once. The chain employs TRBV5-1 and TRBJ2-1, with D possibly being TRBD1 (6 bases). The germline gives CDR1 SGHRS, CDR2 YFSETQ. Between the trimmed V and J ends, which lost 3 bases and 0 bases, there was a span of 10 bases. This CDR3 has 15 amino acids. The CDR3 sequence: CASSSRQVSYNEQFF. The CDR3 DNA sequence: TGCGCCAGCAGCTCCCGACAGGTCTCCTACAATGAGCAGTTCTTC.

The V call is TRBV7-2, the J call TRBJ1-1; TRBD1 matches at 10 bases. Trimming removed 3 bases from V and 6 bases from J; junction bases left unmatched: 7. Germline V lookup: CDR1 SGHTA, CDR2 FQGNSA. The CDR3 spans 15 residues. The CDR3 sequence is CASSFFRDRGPEAFF. The DNA of the CDR3 is TGTGCCAGCAGCTTTTTCCGGGACAGGGGCCCTGAAGCTTTCTTT.

A word on this clone: Different DNA sequences within this sample yield the same CDR3. The chain joins TRBV28 to TRBJ1-2, with a weak D call TRBD1 (5 bases). CDR1 is MDHEN, CDR2 SYDVKM, per germline. The CDR3 has 12 residues. Deletions cut 3 bases from V and 4 bases from J, with 6 bases between. This CDR3 is CASSLQGYGYTF. The CDR3 DNA reads as TGTGCCAGCAGTTTGCAGGGCTATGGCTACACCTTC.

The chain couples TRBV27 to TRBJ1-1; TRBD1 matches 9 bases. The J segment lost 8 bases and the V segment lost 2 bases, leaving 12 bases of the junction unmatched. The CDR3 has 16 amino acids. CDR1 MNHEY and CDR2 SMNVEV come from the germline V gene (reference sequence). CDR3 sequence: CASSLRGTGSVPEAFF. The CDR3 coding sequence is TGTGCCAGCAGTTTAAGAGGGACAGGGTCGGTCCCGGAAGCTTTCTTT.

The J gene is TRBJ2-6, the V gene TRBV6-5, with a tentative D call TRBD2 (5 bases). The germline gives CDR1 MNHEY, CDR2 SVGAGI. The CDR3 is 15 amino acids. Trimming removed 1 base from V and 9 bases from J, with 13 bases in between. The chain's CDR3 is CASSYFGVGGNVLTF. The CDR3 nucleotides are TGTGCCAGCAGTTACTTCGGGGTAGGCGGCAACGTCCTGACTTTC.

The chain links TRBV28 to TRBJ2-1, with 10 bases fitting TRBD1. The germline gives CDR1 MDHEN, CDR2 SYDVKM. This CDR3 has 18 residues. The ends lost 4 bases at V and 5 bases at J; junction bases unmatched: 14. CDR3 sequence: CASSYEGNLDRGNNEQFF. In DNA form, the CDR3 reads TGTGCCAGCAGTTATGAGGGAAACTTGGACAGGGGGAACAATGAGCAGTTCTTC.

The table lists this clone with a count of one. The chain employs TRBV20-1 and TRBJ2-3; D ambiguous. The CDR3 has 11 residues. Germline-derived CDR1 and CDR2 are DFQATT and SNEGSKA (reference sequence). Deletions cut 4 bases from V and 8 bases from J, with 10 bases between. CDR3 nucleotides: TGCAGTGCTATAGGAGTCGGTACGCAGTATTTT. Protein product: CSAIGVGTQYF.

The gene calls are TRBV9 and TRBJ2-3; 11 bases agree with TRBD2. Per the germline V gene, CDR1 is SGDLS and CDR2 is YYNGEE. V trimming: 1 base; J trimming: 2 bases; junction bases outside the gene matches: 3. CDR3 length equals 16 residues. CDR3 DNA sequence: TGTGCCAGCAGCGTACGTAGCGGGAGGGCCACAGATACGCAGTATTTT. It codes for CASSVRSGRATDTQYF.

The J gene is TRBJ1-1, the V gene TRBV18, with D unclear. The CDR3 length is 15 residues. Trimming removed 1 base at V and 1 base at J, with 10 bases between. The germline gives CDR1 KGHSH, CDR2 LQKENI. Here the CDR3 DNA reads TGTGCCAGCTCACCACGCGCGCGACAGAACACTGAAGCTTTCTTT. It codes for CASSPRARQNTEAFF.

The chain employs TRBV27 and TRBJ1-2, with TRBD1 as a possible D gene (5 bases). The V and J ends lost 2 bases and 8 bases respectively, with 18 bases between them. CDR1 MNHEY and CDR2 SMNVEV come from the germline V gene (reference sequence). This CDR3 has 15 amino acids. The CDR3 bases are TGTGCCAGCAGTTTAGCCTATGACAGACCGCACGGCTACACCTTC. Translating it yields CASSLAYDRPHGYTF.

This chain links TRBV19 with TRBJ2-2; perhaps TRBD2 as D (6 bases). Germline assignment: CDR1 LNHDA and CDR2 SQIVND (reference sequence). CDR3 length: 15 amino acids. V shed 2 bases and J shed 6 bases, with 13 bases lying between them. The CDR3 is CASSISAGRPGELFF. DNA of the CDR3: TGTGCCAGTAGTATATCGGCAGGGAGGCCCGGGGAGCTGTTTTTT.

The chain joins TRBV7-8 to TRBJ2-2; the D gene is possibly TRBD2 (7 bases). Germline CDR1 reads SGHVS; CDR2 reads FQNEAQ. The CDR3 contains 15 residues. Trimming pared 5 bases from V and 4 bases from J, leaving 14 bases between. The CDR3 bases are TGTGCCAGCAGCACCGAGGGGGGGAGCACCGGGGAGCTGTTTTTT. This codes for CASSTEGGSTGELFF.

The V and J genes are TRBV6-4 and TRBJ2-5; 12 bases map to TRBD2. The CDR3 extends over 17 amino acids. Germline CDR1 reads MRHNA; CDR2 reads SNTAGT. J lost 5 bases, V lost 2 bases, and 9 bases had no gene match. The CDR3 sequence is CASSDVGTSGQGETQYF. The DNA for the CDR3 is TGTGCCAGCAGTGACGTAGGGACTAGCGGGCAGGGGGAGACCCAGTACTTC.

The V and J genes are TRBV7-6 and TRBJ2-1; 12 positions agree with TRBD2. J was trimmed by 9 bases and V by 6 bases; bases with no gene match: 15. CDR1 and CDR2 from the germline V gene are SGHVS and FNYEAQ. The CDR3 sequence is 17 residues long. The DNA for the CDR3 is TGTGCCAGCAGTCGAGGACTAGCGGGGTCCGTTGGGAGTGAGCAGTTCTTC. Translating gives CASSRGLAGSVGSEQFF.

CDR3 sequence (DNA): TGTGCCATCAGTGAGTCGAATCTGGAGCGGGTCCTCCAAGAGACCCAGTACTTC. This sequence encodes CAISESNLERVLQETQYF. The chain is built from TRBV10-3 and TRBJ2-5; maybe TRBD2 (6 bases). The CDR3 covers 18 residues. Trimming took 0 bases from V and 1 from J, leaving 18 bases between them. From germline, CDR1 is ENHRY and CDR2 SYGVKD.

This rearrangement joins TRBV27 to TRBJ2-2; D possibly corresponds to TRBD1 (5 bases). CDR3 length equals 13 residues. V shed 8 bases and J shed 7 bases, with 14 bases lying between them. In germline, CDR1 is MNHEY, CDR2 SMNVEV (reference sequence). CDR3 protein: CASQAGFGGELFF. DNA for the CDR3: TGTGCCAGCCAGGCAGGGTTTGGCGGGGAGCTGTTTTTT.

The chain recombines TRBV2 with TRBJ1-5, with TRBD1 matching 8 bases. CDR1 and CDR2 from the germline V gene are SNHLY and FYNNEI. This CDR3 is built from 15 residues. V was clipped by 4 bases and J by 4 bases; unmatched bases: 6. This CDR3 is CASSGTGIRNQPQHF. In nucleotides, the CDR3 is TGTGCCAGCAGTGGGACAGGGATTCGAAATCAGCCCCAGCATTTT.

The rearrangement links TRBV2 to TRBJ2-2, with D possibly TRBD1 on 6 matching bases. The CDR3 runs 15 residues. In germline, CDR1 is SNHLY, CDR2 FYNNEI. Trimming removed 4 bases from V and 4 bases from J, with 13 bases in between. The CDR3 spells CASSGRRGSTGELFF. The CDR3 nucleotides are TGTGCCAGCAGTGGACGCAGGGGTAGCACCGGGGAGCTGTTTTTT.

This clone was counted once. CDR3 sequence: CASSYSRSVTQYF. Here the CDR3 DNA reads TGTGCCAGCAGTTACTCCCGGTCGGTTACGCAGTATTTT. The J gene is TRBJ2-3, the V gene TRBV6-5; D uncertain. This CDR3 has 13 residues. CDR1 is MNHEY and CDR2 is SVGAGI in the germline V gene. Trimming stripped 0 bases from V and 8 bases from J, with 9 bases between.

The V call is TRBV5-1, the J call TRBJ1-1; perhaps TRBD1 as D (5 bases). The CDR3 extends over 14 amino acids. In germline, CDR1 is SGHRS, CDR2 YFSETQ. Trimming left V 2 bases short and J 0 bases short, with 8 bases between. CDR3 DNA sequence: TGCGCCAGCAGCTTCCGACAGATGAACACTGAAGCTTTCTTT. Translated: CASSFRQMNTEAFF.

The rearrangement links TRBV19 to TRBJ2-2; a weak D match, TRBD1 (7 bases). CDR3 length: 15 amino acids. Germline V gene lookup returns CDR1 LNHDA and CDR2 SQIVND (reference sequence). With 4 bases removed from V and 6 bases from J, the gap between germline ends came to 15 bases. The CDR3 coding sequence is TGTGCCAGTAGTACGACAGGGAGGATAGCCGGGGAGCTGTTTTTT. It specifies CASSTTGRIAGELFF.

The chain joins TRBV27 to TRBJ2-5, with 14 bases that match TRBD2. CDR1 is MNHEY and CDR2 is SMNVEV in the germline V gene (reference sequence). The CDR3 runs 16 residues. The ends lost 6 bases at V and 4 bases at J; junction bases unmatched: 7. The DNA of the CDR3 is TGTGCCAGCAGCAGAGGGACTAGCGGGAGATCAGAGACCCAGTACTTC. Residues: CASSRGTSGRSETQYF.